The 32 T cell receptor beta chains presented below share a single source sample, sequenced in a study. Via MiXCR, TCRdb re-called the RT-PCR reads, giving one row per CDR3 protein. The sample has 4,200 or so distinct CDR3 sequences, around a third seen once; the top ten hold about 5%. The sample consisted of memory CD4+ T cells from salivary gland. These receptors all come from a female donor with primary Sjogren's syndrome.

The chain carries TRBV3-1 and TRBJ2-7; D may match TRBD1 or TRBD2 (5 bases each). The CDR3 runs to 16 residues. V lost 0 bases, J lost 7 bases, and 19 bases lay in between. Germline V CDR1 and CDR2: LGHDT, YNNKEL (reference sequence). CDR3 nucleotide sequence: TGTGCCAGCAGCCAAGATATTGGGTGGGGGTACAATGAGCAGTACGTC. Residues: CASSQDIGWGYNEQYV.

By share, this clonotype ranks as medium-sized (0.01 to 0.1%). CDR3 DNA sequence: TGTGCCAGCAGTTTAGGACAGCTTGTCCAAGAGACCCAGTACTTC. Encoded protein: CASSLGQLVQETQYF. J is TRBJ2-5 and V is TRBV12-3 or TRBV12-4; tentatively, D is TRBD1 (5 bases). The length of the CDR3 is 15 residues. V was cut by 1 base and J by 1 base, with 10 bases left in between.

This clonotype was counted once. The genes are TRBV20-1 and TRBJ2-1; weak D call: TRBD2 (5 bases). CDR3 size: 16 residues. V was shortened by 6 bases and J by 3 bases, with 21 bases between the two germline ends. Germline values: CDR1 DFQATT, CDR2 SNEGSKA (reference sequence). The CDR3 here is CSAPRVAGGRYNEQFF. CDR3 in DNA: TGCAGTGCCCCAAGGGTGGCGGGCGGACGCTACAATGAGCAGTTCTTC.

This clonotype was seen at least ten times. The gene calls are TRBV12-3 or TRBV12-4 and TRBJ2-1; D is undetermined. Trimming pared 3 bases from V and 0 bases from J, leaving 9 bases between. The CDR3 is 15 amino acids. The chain's CDR3 is CASSLQPGSYNEQFF. Here the CDR3 DNA reads TGTGCCAGCAGTTTGCAACCGGGCTCCTACAATGAGCAGTTCTTC.

There are many counts of this clonotype. The chain couples TRBV24-1 to TRBJ1-1, with D possibly being TRBD1 (6 bases). Germline assignment: CDR1 KGHDR and CDR2 SFDVKD. The CDR3 spans 15 residues. The V end lost 5 bases, the J end lost 1 base, and 13 bases lay between the germline ends. The CDR3 DNA reads as TGTGCCACCAGTGGCCCAGGGGCGAGGAACACTGAAGCTTTCTTT. It encodes CATSGPGARNTEAFF.

The chain links TRBV20-1 to TRBJ2-3; perhaps TRBD2 as D (7 bases). V was trimmed by 6 bases and J by 1 base, leaving 14 bases between them. Germline V gene data show CDR1 as DFQATT and CDR2 as SNEGSKA (reference sequence). The CDR3 has 14 amino acids. The CDR3 coding sequence is TGCAGTGCCAAACCGGGGGGCCGCACAGATACGCAGTATTTT. Residues: CSAKPGGRTDTQYF.

Within the sample, this clonotype is medium-sized (0.01 to 0.1%). The chain recombines TRBV7-9 with TRBJ2-7, with TRBD1 identical over 7 bases. CDR3 length: 14 residues. Germline trimming cut 4 bases from V and 7 bases from J; bases unmatched to any gene: 10. Germline loops: CDR1 SEHNR, CDR2 FQNEAQ (reference sequence). CDR3 bases: TGTGCCAGCAGCTCACGGACAGGTTCTAAAGAGCAGTACTTC. It is translated as CASSSRTGSKEQYF.

This clonotype has a count of ten or more. The V gene is TRBV15, the J gene TRBJ2-5, with D possibly called TRBD1 or TRBD2 (5 bases each). The CDR3 totals 15 residues. The V gene's germline CDR1 is LNHNV and CDR2 YYDKDF (reference sequence). Trimming stripped 4 bases from V and 5 bases from J, with 17 bases between. The CDR3 DNA follows: TGTGCCACCAGCACCCGGGGCGGTGGCGGGGAGACCCAGTACTTC. Protein product: CATSTRGGGGETQYF.

This clonotype is labeled as medium-sized (0.01 to 0.1%). The J gene is TRBJ2-7, the V gene TRBV7-9; 7 nucleotides line up with TRBD1. The CDR3 is 13 residues long. The junction had 3 bases not matched to a gene; V was cut back by 2 bases and J by 5 bases. Germline CDR1 SEHNR, CDR2 FQNEAQ (reference sequence). The CDR3 DNA follows: TGTGCCAGCAGCTTAACAGGGGCCCACGAGCAGTACGTC. Residues: CASSLTGAHEQYV.

This clonotype was recorded a few times. This may stem from a read error, because a much larger clone lies one nucleotide away. The chain employs TRBV28 and TRBJ1-5, with TRBD1 as a possible D gene (5 bases). The CDR3 consists of 14 residues. Per germline, CDR1 MDHEN and CDR2 SYDVKM. Deletions cut 4 bases from V and 2 bases from J, with 9 bases between. The CDR3: CASSSGRGNQPQHF. In DNA form, the CDR3 reads TGTGCCAGCAGTTCGGGACGTGGCAATCAGCCCCAGCATTTT.

This clonotype counts as medium-sized. V and J are TRBV20-1 and TRBJ2-3; 11 positions match TRBD1. In germline, CDR1 is DFQATT, CDR2 SNEGSKA (reference sequence). There are 16 residues in the CDR3. The trim removed 5 bases at V and 0 bases at J, leaving 7 bases unmatched. CDR3 coding DNA: TGCAGTGCTGGGGGACAGGGGGGGTATAGCACAGATACGCAGTATTTT. Translating it yields CSAGGQGGYSTDTQYF.

This clonotype showed up just a few times. V is TRBV7-2 and J is TRBJ2-2; D possibly uses TRBD1 or TRBD2 (5 bases each). The CDR3 has 15 residues. V lost 5 bases to trimming and J lost 6 bases, with 16 bases between them. Looked up from germline, CDR1 is SGHTA and CDR2 is FQGNSA. CDR3 sequence: CASSPMVGVAGELFF. Here the CDR3 DNA reads TGTGCCAGCAGCCCCATGGTGGGGGTTGCCGGGGAGCTGTTTTTT. The entire variable domain, with the rest obtained from reference TRBV7-2 and TRBJ2-2, is as follows: GAGVSQSPSNKVTEKGKDVELRCDPISGHTALYWYRQSLGQGLEFLIYFQGNSAPDKSGLPSDRFSAERTGGSVSTLTIQRTQQEDSAVYLCASSPMVGVAGELFFGEGSRLTVL.

The CDR3 nucleotides are TGTGCCAGCCGTCGAAGGAACACTGAAGCTTTCTTT. It yields the protein CASRRRNTEAFF. This chain joins TRBV12-3 or TRBV12-4 and TRBJ1-1; D unclear. The germline V and J ends were trimmed by 8 bases and 1 base, with 8 bases remaining between them. CDR3 size: 12 residues.

V and J are TRBV4-3 and TRBJ2-1; 8 bases are a match to TRBD1. With 3 bases clipped from V and 13 bases from J, the junction kept 20 bases outside the gene matches. The length of the CDR3 is 17 residues. Germline CDR1 reads LGHNA; CDR2 reads YSLEER. The CDR3 sequence: CASSQKRQGIFPETQFF. The CDR3 DNA sequence: TGCGCCAGCAGCCAGAAGAGACAGGGGATTTTTCCCGAGACCCAGTTCTTC.

The chain uses TRBV29-1 and TRBJ2-3, with a tentative D call TRBD1 (6 bases). The V end lost 7 bases, the J end lost 0 bases, and 23 bases lay between the germline ends. Germline loops: CDR1 SQVTM, CDR2 ANQGSEA. The CDR3 runs to 17 residues. In DNA form, the CDR3 reads TGCAGCGCCAGCAGGGGCCTCCAGGCTGTGAGCACAGATACGCAGTATTTT. It translates to CSASRGLQAVSTDTQYF.

By share, this clonotype counts as medium-sized. This rearrangement joins TRBV12-3 or TRBV12-4 to TRBJ2-7; a weak D match, TRBD1 (6 bases). V lost 6 bases and J 9 bases, leaving 15 bases between the germline ends. CDR3 length: 12 amino acids. The CDR3 sequence is CASSTWTRGQYF. Written as DNA, the CDR3 is TGTGCCAGCAGCACCTGGACCAGGGGGCAGTACTTC.

The V call is TRBV9, the J call TRBJ2-1; TRBD2 matches 10 bases. This CDR3 is built from 15 residues. The germline V gene encodes CDR1 SGDLS and CDR2 YYNGEE. The V and J ends lost 4 bases and 3 bases, in that order; junction bases with no gene match: 4. The CDR3 DNA reads as TGTGCCAGCAGCTTCGGACTAGCGGACTACAATGAGCAGTTCTTC. The encoded protein is CASSFGLADYNEQFF. Drawing the rest from reference TRBV9 and TRBJ2-1, the complete variable domain is DSGVTQTPKHLITATGQRVTLRCSPRSGDLSVYWYQQSLDQGLQFLIQYYNGEERAKGNILERFSAQQFPDLHSELNLSSLELGDSALYFCASSFGLADYNEQFFGPGTRLTVL.

This clonotype is categorized as large. V usage is TRBV4-3 and J usage is TRBJ2-1; 8 bases map to TRBD1. The CDR3 consists of 13 residues. The V gene end was trimmed by 4 bases and the J gene end by 8 bases; junction bases not matched to a gene: 4. Germline values: CDR1 LGHNA, CDR2 YSLEER. This chain's CDR3 is CASSLDRGYEQFF. DNA of the CDR3: TGCGCCAGCAGCCTCGACAGGGGATATGAGCAGTTCTTC.

This clonotype was seen a few times. This chain joins TRBV18 and TRBJ2-1, with no clear D. The germline V gene has CDR1 KGHSH and CDR2 LQKENI. V lost 2 bases and J 4 bases, leaving 6 bases between the germline ends. The CDR3 spans 13 residues. CDR3 in amino acids: CASSPRPYNEQFF. The CDR3 DNA follows: TGTGCCAGCTCACCAAGACCGTACAATGAGCAGTTCTTC.

The chain uses TRBV12-3 or TRBV12-4 and TRBJ2-2; TRBD1 matches at 9 bases. The CDR3 is 14 residues long. The trim removed 6 bases at V and 5 bases at J, leaving 4 bases unmatched. The CDR3 DNA follows: TGTGCCAGCAGACAGGGGGCTAGGACCGGGGAGCTGTTTTTT. Translation: CASRQGARTGELFF.

In its sample, this clonotype is medium-sized (0.01 to 0.1%). CDR3: CATSAPGGTQYF. CDR3 DNA sequence: TGTGCCACCAGTGCCCCCGGGGGTACGCAGTATTTT. The V gene is TRBV24-1, the J gene TRBJ2-3, with TRBD2 as a possible D gene (6 bases). Between the trimmed V and J ends, which lost 5 bases and 8 bases, there was a span of 10 bases. CDR1 and CDR2 (germline): KGHDR, SFDVKD. CDR3 size: 12 residues.

This clonotype is large by share. V and J are TRBV4-2 and TRBJ1-1; D gene unclear. The V gene lost 0 bases and the J gene lost 0 bases, with 2 bases spanning the gap. The CDR3 contains 13 residues. Germline CDR1 LGHNA, CDR2 YNFKEQ. For the CDR3, the DNA is TGTGCCAGCAGCCAAGATCTGAACACTGAAGCTTTCTTT. As protein: CASSQDLNTEAFF.

V gene TRBV30 combines with J gene TRBJ1-5; 7 bases are a match to TRBD1. Germline V gene data show CDR1 as GTSNPN and CDR2 as SVGIG (reference sequence). The junction had 15 bases not matched to a gene; V was cut back by 2 bases and J by 11 bases. CDR3 length equals 15 residues. The CDR3 coding sequence is TGTGCCTGGAGTCCCAGGGGGAGTCTGCAAGAGACCCAGCATTTT. Translated: CAWSPRGSLQETQHF. Supplemented by reference TRBV30 and TRBJ1-5, the full variable domain reads SQTIHQWPATLVQPVGSPLSLECTVEGTSNPNLYWYRQAAGRGLQLLFYSVGIGQISSEVPQNLSASRPQDRQFILSSKKLLLSDSGFYLCAWSPRGSLQETQHFGDGTRLSIL.

By its share, this clonotype is medium-sized. The chain combines TRBV7-9 with TRBJ2-3, with no clear D. The germline V and J ends were trimmed by 1 base and 0 bases, with 11 bases remaining between them. The CDR3 extends over 16 amino acids. Germline V gene sequence: CDR1 SEHNR, CDR2 FQNEAQ (reference sequence). CDR3 bases: TGTGCCAGCAGCTTAGGGTGGGCGGTCAGCACAGATACGCAGTATTTT. Its protein product is CASSLGWAVSTDTQYF.

This clonotype occurred once. This chain joins TRBV6-1 and TRBJ1-1; 10 bases align to TRBD1. The germline CDR1 and CDR2 sequences are MNHNS and SASEGT. The CDR3 is made up of 14 amino acids. V trimming: 8 bases; J trimming: 1 base; junction bases outside the gene matches: 4. The CDR3 nucleotides read TGTGCCAGCCGACGGGACAGGGGGAACACTGAAGCTTTCTTT. Translation gives CASRRDRGNTEAFF.

A few counts support this clonotype. The chain has TRBV19 and TRBJ1-2; D might be TRBD1 (6 bases). CDR1 and CDR2 from the germline V gene are LNHDA and SQIVND (reference sequence). The V gene lost 4 bases and the J gene lost 0 bases, with 15 bases spanning the gap. The CDR3 runs to 16 residues. The CDR3 spells CASSTQQGLSNYGYTF. The CDR3 region has the DNA TGTGCCAGTAGTACTCAACAGGGACTTTCTAACTATGGCTACACCTTC.

In its sample, this clonotype ranks as medium-sized. The chain joins TRBV20-1 to TRBJ2-1, with TRBD2 matching 11 bases. Germline V lookup: CDR1 DFQATT, CDR2 SNEGSKA (reference sequence). After removal of 6 bases from V and 6 bases from J, the junction contained 10 bases not matched to a gene. The CDR3 consists of 15 residues. The CDR3 here is CSARTIAGGPNEQFF. In nucleotides, the CDR3 is TGCAGTGCCCGGACTATAGCGGGAGGGCCCAATGAGCAGTTCTTC.

To note about this clonotype: A read error may produce the germline difference seen at one junction end. This chain connects TRBV11-2 to TRBJ1-6; a possible D gene is TRBD1 (6 bases). Germline V gene sequence: CDR1 SGHAT, CDR2 FQNNGV. CDR3 length: 16 residues. The CDR3 protein is CASSQDRDRPNSTLHF. CDR3 coding DNA: TGTGCCAGCAGCCAAGACAGAGACAGGCCTAATTCAACCCTCCACTTT.

In its sample, this clonotype is medium-sized. The chain carries TRBV4-3 and TRBJ2-1; 7 bases match TRBD1. Trimming removed 3 bases from V and 3 bases from J; junction bases left unmatched: 5. The V gene's germline CDR1 is LGHNA and CDR2 YSLEER. The CDR3 consists of 15 residues. CDR3 DNA sequence: TGCGCCAGCAGCCACCGACAGGGTGGCTACAATGAGCAGTTCTTC. Translation gives CASSHRQGGYNEQFF.

This clonotype ranks as medium-sized. This sequence joins TRBV20-1 and TRBJ1-1; D not resolved. The CDR3 sequence is 15 residues long. The V end lost 0 bases, the J end lost 4 bases, and 15 bases lay between the germline ends. Germline V gene sequence: CDR1 DFQATT, CDR2 SNEGSKA (reference sequence). CDR3 DNA sequence: TGCAGTGCTAGAGAGGCTAGGGCCATGGGCACTGAAGCTTTCTTT. Translating gives CSAREARAMGTEAFF.

This clonotype is labeled as large. The chain is built from TRBV6-5 and TRBJ2-7; D gene unclear. CDR1 and CDR2 (germline): MNHEY, SVGAGI. This CDR3 spans 13 amino acids. CDR3 DNA sequence: TGTGGCGTACGTGGCCAAAGCTCCTACGAGCAGTACTTC. This translates into CGVRGQSSYEQYF.

By share of the sample, this clonotype is large. J is TRBJ2-3 and V is TRBV12-3 or TRBV12-4; 12 bases line up with TRBD2. This CDR3 contains 17 residues. V was clipped by 5 bases and J by 7 bases; unmatched bases: 13. The CDR3 DNA sequence: TGTGCCAGCAGTCCGAGGACTAGCGGGACCCGCACTCATACGCAGTATTTT. Its protein product is CASSPRTSGTRTHTQYF.